The rows below give T cell receptor beta chains drawn from one sample of a study of blood T cells in healthy people across ages. Each CDR3 protein is one row after TCRdb ran MiXCR on the 5' RACE reads. The data contain approximately 810,000 distinct CDR3 sequences, more than 25% of them singletons. The sequenced sample consisted of blood. These receptors originate from a woman of 80 years or more in good health. Each CDR3 is given with its conserved first and last residue. D genes are given only for firm matches. The size entry is marked missing in some rows and otherwise reads once, few, many or a size class.

J,V,D,size,CDR3,DNA
TRBJ2-5,TRBV19,-,-,CASSISGAETQYF,TGTGCCAGTAGTATATCGGGGGCAGAGACCCAGTACTTC
TRBJ2-5,TRBV2,TRBD1,many,CASSEDRLETQYF,TGTGCCAGCAGTGAGGACAGGTTGGAGACCCAGTACTTC
TRBJ1-2,TRBV27,TRBD1,many,CASEGAANYGYTF,TGTGCCAGCGAGGGGGCGGCTAACTATGGCTACACCTTC
TRBJ2-2,TRBV7-2,-,few,CASSLSQGTGELFF,TGTGCCAGCAGCTTAAGTCAGGGGACCGGGGAGCTGTTTTTT
TRBJ1-1,TRBV7-9,-,-,CASSPQTGYGGAFF,TGTGCCAGCAGCCCCCAAACTGGGTACGGGGGAGCTTTCTTT
TRBJ2-7,TRBV7-2,TRBD2,-,CASSLDSGTGTYEQYF,TGTGCCAGCAGCTTAGATAGCGGGACGGGGACCTACGAGCAGTACTTC
TRBJ1-5,TRBV3-1,-,-,CASSSQDSNQPRHF,TGTGCCAGCAGCTCACAGGATAGCAATCAGCCCCGGCATTTT
TRBJ1-4,TRBV5-1,-,few,CASSLQVSDEKLFF,TGCGCCAGCAGCTTGCAGGTATCGGATGAAAAACTGTTTTTT
TRBJ2-1,TRBV7-2,TRBD2,-,CASSPRWTSNEQFF,TGTGCCAGCAGCCCGAGGTGGACTAGCAATGAGCAGTTCTTC
TRBJ2-7,TRBV20-1,TRBD2,many,CSAMGLAGGYEQYF,TGCAGTGCCATGGGGCTAGCGGGGGGTTACGAGCAGTACTTC
TRBJ1-5,TRBV12-3/TRBV12-4,-,many,CASSHTQDQPQHF,TGTGCCAGCAGTCACACCCAAGATCAGCCCCAGCATTTT
TRBJ2-1,TRBV5-1,TRBD2,many,CASSSTGLAGLGINEQFF,TGCGCCAGCAGCTCGACGGGACTAGCGGGGCTGGGCATAAATGAGCAGTTCTTC
TRBJ2-5,TRBV15,TRBD2,-,CATSPRGSGDYNEQYF,TGTGCCACCAGCCCCCGTGGTAGCGGGGACTACAATGAGCAGTACTTC
TRBJ2-5,TRBV6-2/TRBV6-3,TRBD2,-,CASRLNPGLAGSHNEQYF,TGTGCCAGCAGGCTAAACCCGGGACTAGCGGGATCACACAATGAGCAGTACTTC
TRBJ1-4,TRBV5-1,TRBD1,few,CASSPSTGTDNEKLFF,TGCGCCAGCAGCCCATCCACCGGGACAGACAATGAAAAACTGTTTTTT
TRBJ2-7,TRBV7-9,TRBD1,-,CASSTTGQGFYEQYF,TGTGCCAGCAGCACCACGGGACAGGGTTTCTACGAGCAGTACTTC
TRBJ2-5,TRBV12-3/TRBV12-4,-,-,CASSLDDRRGETQYF,TGTGCCAGCAGTCTAGACGACAGGAGGGGAGAGACCCAGTACTTC
TRBJ2-7,TRBV12-3/TRBV12-4,TRBD2,few,CASSLGTSGGYEQYF,TGTGCCAGCAGTTTAGGGACTAGCGGGGGATACGAGCAGTACTTC
TRBJ1-4,TRBV6-5,-,many,CASSLTVNEKLFF,TGTGCCAGCAGTTTGACAGTTAATGAAAAACTGTTTTTT
TRBJ2-1,TRBV6-2/TRBV6-3,-,-,CASRAGGSNEQFF,TGTGCCAGCAGGGCCGGGGGCTCTAATGAGCAGTTCTTC
TRBJ2-5,TRBV6-1,-,many,CASSDGRVGGETQYF,TGTGCCAGCAGTGACGGAAGGGTAGGAGGGGAGACCCAGTACTTC
TRBJ2-3,TRBV20-1,TRBD2,many,CSARGGGATDTQYF,TGCAGTGCTAGAGGCGGGGGGGCCACAGATACGCAGTATTTT
TRBJ2-5,TRBV2,-,-,CASGFISGETQYF,TGTGCCAGCGGTTTTATCAGCGGAGAGACCCAGTACTTC
TRBJ2-7,TRBV12-3/TRBV12-4,-,-,CAGNTARDFFYNEQYF,TGTGCCGGCAACACGGCCCGGGACTTCTTCTACAATGAGCAGTACTTC
TRBJ2-3,TRBV20-1,-,-,CSARVWTFTDTQYF,TGCAGTGCTAGAGTATGGACTTTCACTGATACGCAGTATTTT
TRBJ2-3,TRBV20-1,TRBD2,-,CSARDGGVWADTQYF,TGCAGTGCTAGAGACGGGGGGGTCTGGGCAGATACGCAGTATTTT
TRBJ2-7,TRBV5-4,-,many,CASSTRDIDYEQYF,TGTGCCAGCAGCACCCGGGACATAGACTACGAGCAGTACTTC
TRBJ1-5,TRBV20-1,TRBD1,few,CSARIAGGTSNSNQPQHF,TGCAGTGCTAGAATAGCAGGGGGCACTTCGAATAGCAATCAGCCCCAGCATTTT
TRBJ2-3,TRBV7-2,TRBD2,-,CASSLDQRGSTDTQYF,TGTGCCAGCAGCTTAGACCAGCGGGGGAGCACAGATACGCAGTATTTT
TRBJ2-5,TRBV9,-,few,CASSVATGEAETQYF,TGTGCCAGCAGCGTAGCTACAGGGGAGGCAGAGACCCAGTACTTC
TRBJ2-5,TRBV2,TRBD1,-,CASSESGTGVWNEQYF,TGTGCCAGCAGTGAATCCGGGACAGGGGTTTGGAATGAGCAGTACTTC
TRBJ2-3,TRBV6-4,TRBD1,-,CASRSGTGGADTQYF,TGTGCCAGCCGGAGCGGGACAGGGGGCGCAGATACGCAGTATTTT
TRBJ1-4,TRBV4-1,-,-,CASSQAPSGRPEEKLFF,TGCGCCAGCAGCCAGGCCCCTTCTGGTAGACCAGAGGAAAAACTGTTTTTT
TRBJ2-3,TRBV20-1,TRBD2,many,CSAQFRLGAGGPDTQYF,TGCAGTGCCCAGTTTCGGCTCGGAGCGGGGGGGCCGGATACGCAGTATTTT
TRBJ1-2,TRBV7-2,-,many,CASSPYGAVNGYTF,TGTGCCAGCAGTCCATATGGGGCAGTTAATGGCTACACCTTC
TRBJ2-1,TRBV12-3/TRBV12-4,-,many,CASRPWESYNEQFF,TGTGCCAGCAGGCCTTGGGAATCCTACAATGAGCAGTTCTTC
TRBJ1-2,TRBV29-1,-,-,CSVETGANYGYTF,TGCAGCGTGGAGACAGGAGCTAACTATGGCTACACCTTC
TRBJ2-2,TRBV7-9,TRBD1,-,CASSFQGAQQGGELFF,TGTGCCAGCAGCTTCCAGGGGGCCCAACAAGGCGGGGAGCTGTTTTTT
TRBJ2-1,TRBV5-1,-,many,CASSLVTHPIGYEQFF,TGCGCCAGCAGCTTGGTTACACACCCTATCGGCTATGAGCAGTTCTTC
TRBJ2-7,TRBV7-2,-,few,CASSLGQSGYEQYF,TGTGCCAGCAGCTTAGGGCAGTCGGGGTACGAGCAGTACTTC
TRBJ1-5,TRBV6-2/TRBV6-3,TRBD1,many,CASSRQGWNQPQHF,TGTGCCAGCAGTCGACAGGGCTGGAATCAGCCCCAGCATTTT
TRBJ2-1,TRBV5-3,TRBD1,-,CARSLTGALTYNEQFF,TGTGCCAGAAGCTTAACAGGGGCCCTAACCTACAATGAGCAGTTCTTC
TRBJ1-4,TRBV6-6,TRBD1,few,CASSGTGQNEKLFF,TGTGCCAGCAGTGGGACAGGGCAGAATGAAAAACTGTTTTTT
TRBJ2-1,TRBV20-1,TRBD2,many,CSARAGTSNEQFF,TGCAGTGCTAGAGCCGGGACTAGCAATGAGCAGTTCTTC
TRBJ2-3,TRBV25-1,TRBD2,few,CASSISGASTDTQYF,TGTGCCAGCAGTATTAGCGGGGCGAGCACAGATACGCAGTATTTT
TRBJ2-5,TRBV14,TRBD2,many,CASSPIQGLATETQYF,TGTGCCAGCAGCCCTATCCAGGGACTAGCGACGGAGACCCAGTACTTC
TRBJ2-1,TRBV5-1,TRBD1,many,CASSSGTVYNEQFF,TGCGCCAGCAGCTCCGGGACAGTCTACAATGAGCAGTTCTTC
TRBJ1-2,TRBV7-2,-,many,CASSLDYIYGYTF,TGTGCCAGCAGCTTAGACTACATCTATGGCTACACCTTC
TRBJ1-5,TRBV27,-,many,CASSRSGENQPQHF,TGTGCCAGCAGTAGGTCAGGGGAAAATCAGCCCCAGCATTTT
TRBJ2-7,TRBV25-1,TRBD1,few,CASSGQGRYEQYF,TGTGCCAGCAGTGGACAGGGCCGTTACGAGCAGTACTTC
TRBJ2-1,TRBV11-2,TRBD2,-,CASSLGTSGAHNEQFF,TGTGCCAGCAGCTTGGGGACTAGCGGGGCCCACAATGAGCAGTTCTTC
TRBJ2-5,TRBV7-9,TRBD1,many,CASSRTGTVNQETQYF,TGTGCCAGCAGCAGGACCGGGACAGTCAATCAAGAGACCCAGTACTTC
TRBJ2-3,TRBV20-1,-,many,CSARDSGLSTDTQYF,TGCAGTGCTAGAGATAGTGGACTAAGCACAGATACGCAGTATTTT
TRBJ2-7,TRBV6-1,-,many,CASSGSLDSRYEQYF,TGTGCCAGCAGTGGAAGCCTCGACAGCAGGTACGAGCAGTACTTC
TRBJ2-7,TRBV20-1,TRBD2,many,CSAIRGLAVYEQYF,TGCAGTGCCATTCGGGGACTAGCCGTCTACGAGCAGTACTTC
TRBJ2-6,TRBV30,-,many,CAWGLGYRTGANVLTF,TGTGCCTGGGGGCTGGGATACAGAACTGGGGCCAACGTCCTGACTTTC
TRBJ1-2,TRBV6-2/TRBV6-3,-,many,CASREPKNYGYTF,TGTGCCAGCAGAGAGCCCAAGAACTATGGCTACACCTTC